The 18 T cell receptor beta chains below all came from one sample that was sequenced in a study of blood T cell repertoires in COVID-19 (dated by TCRdb to about 2020). The library was generated by the immunoSEQ multiplex PCR assay. TCRdb stores this immuneACCESS table with in-frame sequences only. Part of the clones is absent; in the studies checked, under half of the shortfall reflects unresolved V genes, and no reason is known for the rest. A total of tens of thousands of clones appear in this sample, about 80% of them only once. The top ten constitute around 20% of the sample. Sequencing was performed on peripheral blood. Receptor source: a human donor in a cohort sampled during active COVID-19.

This clone showed up just once. The chain couples TRBV5-6 to TRBJ1-2; D is unclear. V shed 6 bases and J shed 4 bases, with 16 bases lying between them. CDR3 length: 14 amino acids. Germline CDR1 reads SGHDT; CDR2 reads YYEEEE. The CDR3 is CASTTWGGIYGYTF. DNA of the CDR3: TGTGCCAGCACCACGTGGGGAGGTATCTATGGCTACACCTTC.

The V call is TRBV5-4, the J call TRBJ1-2; possible D gene TRBD1, 6 bases. The CDR3 covers 13 residues. The V gene lost 8 bases and the J gene lost 8 bases, with 19 bases spanning the gap. CDR1 is SGHNT, CDR2 YYREEE, per germline (reference sequence). The CDR3 is CASRLGVGGGYTF. The CDR3 DNA reads as TGTGCCAGTCGACTTGGAGTAGGGGGAGGCTACACCTTC.

This clone showed up just a few times. CDR3 coding DNA: TGTGCCAGCGTATCCGGGACTTCGAACACTGAAGCTTTCTTT. As protein: CASVSGTSNTEAFF. This chain uses TRBV7-9 with TRBJ1-1; TRBD1 is a possible D gene (5 bases). The V and J ends lost 8 bases and 1 base respectively, with 14 bases between them. This CDR3 region has 14 residues. The germline V gene encodes CDR1 SEHNR and CDR2 FQNEAQ (reference sequence).

This clone was observed once. The chain carries TRBV18 and TRBJ1-2; D might be TRBD1 (6 bases). The V end lost 5 bases, the J end lost 7 bases, and 20 bases lay between the germline ends. This CDR3 is built from 15 residues. Per the germline V gene, CDR1 is KGHSH and CDR2 is LQKENI. The CDR3 DNA is TGTGCCAGCTCAAATCCCCTCAGGGGCGCATCTGGCTACACCTTC. Its protein is CASSNPLRGASGYTF. The full variable domain, its missing parts supplied by reference TRBV18 and TRBJ1-2, is NAGVMQNPRHLVRRRGQEARLRCSPMKGHSHVYWYRQLPEEGLKFMVYLQKENIIDESGMPKERFSAEFPKEGPSILRIQQVVRGDSAAYFCASSNPLRGASGYTFGSGTRLTVV.

This clone appeared once. The V and J genes are TRBV27 and TRBJ2-6; a weak D match, TRBD2 (6 bases). CDR1 MNHEY and CDR2 SMNVEV come from the germline V gene (reference sequence). The CDR3 is 15 amino acids. The germline V and J ends were trimmed by 3 bases and 0 bases, with 6 bases remaining between them. The CDR3 loop reads CASSLGGSGANVLTF. The CDR3 DNA follows: TGTGCCAGCAGTTTGGGGGGCTCTGGGGCCAACGTCCTGACTTTC. Drawing the rest from reference TRBV27 and TRBJ2-6, the complete variable domain is EAQVTQNPRYLITVTGKKLTVTCSQNMNHEYMSWYRQDPGLGLRQIYYSMNVEVTDKGDVPEGYKVSRKEKRNFPLILESPSPNQTSLYFCASSLGGSGANVLTFGAGSRLTVL.

J is TRBJ1-1 and V is TRBV5-8, with D uncertain. The CDR3 extends over 13 amino acids. Trimming cost V 1 base and J 3 bases, with 7 bases left between them. Germline assignment: CDR1 SGHTS and CDR2 YDEGEE. CDR3 region: CASSLRGDTEAFF. CDR3 nucleotide sequence: TGTGCCAGCAGCTTGAGAGGTGACACTGAAGCTTTCTTT.

The CDR3 coding sequence is TGTGCCAGCAGCCAAGCCATACTCGGCGAGCAGTACTTC. This translates into CASSQAILGEQYF. The chain recombines TRBV3-1 (or the pseudogene TRBV3-2) with TRBJ2-7; D remains unclear. There are 13 residues in the CDR3. Trimming took 1 base from V and 6 from J, leaving 10 bases between them. Germline V gene lookup returns CDR1 LGHDT and CDR2 YNNKEL (reference sequence).

The V gene is TRBV28, the J gene TRBJ2-1; 7 nucleotides match TRBD2. V lost 3 bases to trimming and J lost 1 base; unmatched junction nucleotides: 6. CDR3 size: 16 residues. Germline V gene sequence: CDR1 MDHEN, CDR2 SYDVKM. DNA of the CDR3: TGTGCCAGCAGTTTGCCGAGCGGGATATCCTACAATGAGCAGTTCTTC. Translated, it gives CASSLPSGISYNEQFF.

The V gene is TRBV6-2 or TRBV6-3, the J gene TRBJ2-5; the match to TRBD2 covers 9 bases. The CDR3 length is 18 residues. Trimming at V came to 5 bases and at J to 3 bases, leaving 16 bases not matched to a gene. Per germline, CDR1 MNHEY and CDR2 SVGEGT. This chain's CDR3 is CASSRGTSHGWWEETQYF. CDR3 nucleotides: TGTGCCAGCAGTCGGGGGACTAGCCATGGGTGGTGGGAAGAGACCCAGTACTTC.

The chain is built from TRBV27 and TRBJ2-6, with D possibly TRBD1 on 6 matching bases. Germline loops: CDR1 MNHEY, CDR2 SMNVEV (reference sequence). Trimming pared 2 bases from V and 3 bases from J, leaving 11 bases between. This CDR3 is 16 amino acids long. The CDR3 nucleotides are TGTGCCAGCAGTTTAGTCGGACAGTTTGGGGCCAACGTCCTGACTTTC. Protein sequence: CASSLVGQFGANVLTF.

CDR3 in DNA: TGCAGCGTTGAAACGAAGGGGCTGGGAACTGAAGCTTTCTTT. This sequence encodes CSVETKGLGTEAFF. The chain has TRBV29-1 and TRBJ1-1; D is possibly TRBD1 (5 bases). The CDR3 contains 14 residues. V lost 2 bases, J lost 5 bases, and 15 bases lay in between. Germline V gives CDR1 SQVTM, CDR2 ANQGSEA.

There are a few counts of this clone. The chain has TRBV4-1 and TRBJ2-7, with D perhaps matching TRBD1 (7 bases). Trimming cost V 1 base and J 0 bases, with 13 bases left between them. This CDR3 has 16 residues. CDR1 is MGHRA and CDR2 is YSYEKL in the germline V gene. The CDR3 DNA is TGCGCCAGCAGCCAAGGGAGGGGGCGCATCTCCTACGAGCAGTACTTC. The encoded protein is CASSQGRGRISYEQYF.

The chain recombines TRBV24-1 with TRBJ2-1; TRBD2 agrees at 9 bases. The CDR3 loop spans 14 amino acids. After removal of 8 bases from V and 3 bases from J, the junction contained 4 bases not matched to a gene. Per the germline V gene, CDR1 is KGHDR and CDR2 is SFDVKD. The CDR3 nucleotides are TGTGCCACCAATAGCGGGGGCAACTACAATGAGCAGTTCTTC. This codes for CATNSGGNYNEQFF.

The CDR3 nucleotides are TGTGCCAGTAGAGGCAGGGGTTGGGAGACCCAGTACTTC. Amino acids: CASRGRGWETQYF. The rearrangement joins TRBV19 to TRBJ2-5, with D possibly being TRBD1 (6 bases). The CDR3 totals 13 residues. Germline V lookup: CDR1 LNHDA, CDR2 SQIVND (reference sequence). The V end lost 6 bases, the J end lost 5 bases, and 13 bases lay between the germline ends.

The chain is built from TRBV27 and TRBJ2-5, with 8 bases identical to TRBD2. The CDR3 extends over 16 amino acids. The junction had 12 bases not matched to a gene; V was cut back by 5 bases and J by 4 bases. From germline, CDR1 is MNHEY and CDR2 SMNVEV (reference sequence). The CDR3 nucleotides read TGTGCCAGCAGTAGCCCCTCGGGACTAGGAAGAGAGACCCAGTACTTC. It specifies CASSSPSGLGRETQYF.

The chain is built from TRBV18 and TRBJ1-2; D is unresolved. The CDR3 totals 14 residues. V was pared by 0 bases and J by 4 bases, with 9 bases between. The germline CDR1 and CDR2 sequences are KGHSH and LQKENI. In DNA form, the CDR3 reads TGTGCCAGCTCACCACCGGCGGCGAGCTATGGCTACACCTTC. This gives the protein CASSPPAASYGYTF.

V gene TRBV5-1 combines with J gene TRBJ2-7; D gene unclear. Between the trimmed V and J ends, which lost 5 bases and 3 bases, there was a span of 12 bases. This CDR3 is built from 13 residues. Germline CDR1 and CDR2: SGHRS and YFSETQ. CDR3 sequence (DNA): TGCGCCAGCAGTCCCGACTCGAACTACGAGCAGTACTTC. Its protein product is CASSPDSNYEQYF.

This clone was counted only a few times. This chain connects TRBV6-5 to TRBJ2-7; D might be TRBD1 (6 bases). V dropped 0 bases and J dropped 6 bases, with 12 bases sitting between them. This CDR3 region has 14 residues. The germline V gene encodes CDR1 MNHEY and CDR2 SVGAGI. This CDR3 reads CASSYSAGAGEQYF. The CDR3 bases are TGTGCCAGCAGTTACTCTGCAGGGGCTGGCGAGCAGTACTTC.